This T cell receptor (beta chain) was sequenced for a study of T cell responses to AZD1222 COVID-19 vaccine. This CDR3 contains 14 residues. After removal of 3 bases from V and 5 bases from J, the junction contained 3 bases not matched to a gene. Germline CDR1 is SGHNT and CDR2 is YYREEE (reference sequence). The repertoire was sequenced with immunoSEQ multiplex PCR; TCRdb's copy has only in-frame clones and lacks some. This sample yields about 130,000 clones, of which 90% are seen a single time; 6.9% belongs to the top ten. The chain recombines TRBV5-4 with TRBJ2-1, with TRBD1 matching over 9 bases. This sequence was found in an adult in good health. The sequences come from peripheral blood, collected on day 0 of AZD1222 vaccination. CDR3 sequence (DNA): TGTGCCAGCAGCTCCGGGACAGGGAACAATGAGCAGTTCTTC. Its translation is CASSSGTGNNEQFF.